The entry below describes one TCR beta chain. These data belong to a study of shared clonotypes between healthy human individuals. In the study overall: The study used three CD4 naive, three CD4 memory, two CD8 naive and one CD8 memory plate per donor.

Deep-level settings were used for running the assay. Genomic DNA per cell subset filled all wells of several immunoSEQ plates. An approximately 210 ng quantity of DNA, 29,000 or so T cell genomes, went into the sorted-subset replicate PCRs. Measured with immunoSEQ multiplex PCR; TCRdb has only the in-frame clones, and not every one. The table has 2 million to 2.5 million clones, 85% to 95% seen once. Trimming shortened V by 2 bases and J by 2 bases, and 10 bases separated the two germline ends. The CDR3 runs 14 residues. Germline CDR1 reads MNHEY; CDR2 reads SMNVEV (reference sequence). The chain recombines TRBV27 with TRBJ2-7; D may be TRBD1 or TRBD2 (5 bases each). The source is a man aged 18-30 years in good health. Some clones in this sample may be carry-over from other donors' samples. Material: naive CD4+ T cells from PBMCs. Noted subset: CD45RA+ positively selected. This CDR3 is CASSLDGAAYEQYF. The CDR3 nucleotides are TGTGCCAGCAGTTTAGACGGGGCTGCCTACGAGCAGTACTTC.